This TCR beta chain stems from a study of cytomegalovirus exposure and HLA in healthy donors. Study-wide results and limits: Presence/absence analysis assumed near-uniform sequencing depth across donors. A few of the chains that were CMV-associated were confirmed in vitro to be specific for CMV antigens.

Notes on this clone: Antigen unknown.

Primers for the PCR totalled 60 Vbeta and 13 Jbeta. The assay was immunoSEQ multiplex PCR, and TCRdb's table has in-frame clones only and misses some. The sample carries 150,000 or so clones, around two thirds recorded once. CDR1 MGHRA and CDR2 YSYEKL come from the germline V gene. This CDR3 has 17 amino acids. Trimming left V 1 base short and J 12 bases short, with 25 bases between. The chain carries TRBV4-1 and TRBJ2-1; weak D call: TRBD2 (6 bases). The TCR originated in a woman between 18 and 29 years old in good health and CMV-seronegative. Sequencing was carried out using PBMCs. CDR3 nucleotide sequence: TGCGCCAGCAGCCAAGTCCCCACCGGGACTCCCGGGTGGTGGCAGTTCTTC. Protein product: CASSQVPTGTPGWWQFF.